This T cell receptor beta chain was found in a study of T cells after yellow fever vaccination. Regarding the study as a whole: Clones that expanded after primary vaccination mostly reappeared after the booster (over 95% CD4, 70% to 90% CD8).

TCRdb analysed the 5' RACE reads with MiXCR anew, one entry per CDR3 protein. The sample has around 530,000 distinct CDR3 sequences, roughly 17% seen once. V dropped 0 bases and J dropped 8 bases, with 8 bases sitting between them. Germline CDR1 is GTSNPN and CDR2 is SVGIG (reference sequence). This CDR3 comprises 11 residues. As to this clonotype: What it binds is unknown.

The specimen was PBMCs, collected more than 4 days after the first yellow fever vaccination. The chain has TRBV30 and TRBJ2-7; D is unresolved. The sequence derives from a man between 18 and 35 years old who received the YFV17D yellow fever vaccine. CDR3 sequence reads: CAWSVSQKQYF. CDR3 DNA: TGTGCCTGGAGTGTCTCCCAAAAGCAGTACTTC.